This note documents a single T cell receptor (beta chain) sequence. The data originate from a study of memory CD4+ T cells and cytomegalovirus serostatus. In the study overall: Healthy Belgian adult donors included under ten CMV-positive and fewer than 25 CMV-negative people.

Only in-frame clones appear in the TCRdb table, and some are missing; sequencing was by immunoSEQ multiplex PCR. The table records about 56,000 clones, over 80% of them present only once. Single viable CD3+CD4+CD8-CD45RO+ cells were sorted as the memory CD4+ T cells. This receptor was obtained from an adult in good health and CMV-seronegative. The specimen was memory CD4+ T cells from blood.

CDR3 region: CASSPPSSRGNSPLHF. The CDR3 DNA reads as TGTGCCAGCTCACCACCGAGTAGCCGAGGCAATTCACCCCTCCACTTT. The rearrangement uses TRBV18 and TRBJ1-6, with D uncertain. V lost 0 bases and J lost 7, with 13 bases in between. The germline V gene has CDR1 KGHSH and CDR2 LQKENI. This CDR3 spans 16 amino acids.